A single sample is the source of the 26 T cell receptor beta chains below, sequenced in a study of post-analysis software for immune sequencing data. Whole-study results and caveats: TRBV5-6, TRBV5-1 and TRBV20-1 were among 4 or 5 TRBV segments more frequent in patients than controls.

No antigen has been identified for these receptors. Every TCR beta cDNA library bore unique molecular identifiers. TCRdb fed the PCR reads into MiXCR, producing one record per CDR3 protein. The sample gives about 770,000 distinct CDR3 sequences, more than 45% of which show up once; just under 5% is in the top ten. Sequenced material: blood. These receptors were taken from a girl aged 10-17 years with multiple sclerosis.

The rearrangement links TRBV20-1 to TRBJ2-5, with D possibly being TRBD1 (6 bases). Germline V CDR1 and CDR2: DFQATT, SNEGSKA (reference sequence). V shed 2 bases and J shed 2 bases, with 9 bases lying between them. There are 13 residues in the CDR3. This CDR3 is CSARLDRQETQYF. As DNA, the CDR3 is TGCAGTGCTAGACTGGACAGACAAGAGACCCAGTACTTC.

This sequence joins TRBV6-1 and TRBJ2-1; a possible D gene is TRBD1 (6 bases). CDR1 is MNHNS, CDR2 SASEGT, per germline. The V end was cut by 4 bases, the J end by 5 bases, with 15 bases between. This CDR3 is built from 15 residues. This CDR3 reads CASSANRATNNEQFF. In nucleotides, the CDR3 is TGTGCCAGCAGTGCTAACAGGGCTACGAACAATGAGCAGTTCTTC.

The chain joins TRBV6-1 to TRBJ2-1; 7 positions agree with TRBD2. CDR1 and CDR2 from the germline V gene are MNHNS and SASEGT. The CDR3 loop spans 15 amino acids. The trim removed 1 base at V and 0 bases at J, leaving 0 bases unmatched. CDR3 sequence: CASSEVAGSYNEQFF. The CDR3 coding sequence is TGTGCCAGCAGTGAAGTAGCGGGCTCCTACAATGAGCAGTTCTTC.

The chain couples TRBV7-3 to TRBJ2-1; 8 bases agree with TRBD2. The CDR3 sequence is 14 residues long. The V and J ends lost 2 bases and 8 bases, in that order; junction bases with no gene match: 5. CDR1 is SGHTA, CDR2 FQGTGA, per germline. The CDR3 protein is CASSLFVTSDEQFF. The CDR3 DNA follows: TGTGCCAGCAGCTTATTTGTGACTAGCGATGAGCAGTTCTTC.

This clonotype was recorded a few times. The chain links TRBV9 to TRBJ2-4; a possible D gene is TRBD2 (5 bases). Trimming shortened V by 4 bases and J by 0 bases, and 17 bases separated the two germline ends. The CDR3 consists of 17 residues. Germline V gives CDR1 SGDLS, CDR2 YYNGEE. The CDR3 spells CASSPDSGILAKNIQYF. As DNA, the CDR3 is TGTGCCAGCAGCCCAGACTCGGGAATCCTAGCCAAAAACATTCAGTACTTC.

The J gene is TRBJ1-2, the V gene TRBV5-5, with 7 positions matching TRBD1. Germline assignment: CDR1 SGHKS and CDR2 YYEKEE (reference sequence). The CDR3 consists of 15 residues. Trimming at V came to 0 bases and at J to 8 bases, leaving 10 bases not matched to a gene. CDR3 region: CASSLVGTARSGYTF. The CDR3 bases are TGTGCCAGCAGCTTGGTCGGGACAGCGAGGAGCGGCTACACCTTC.

The chain recombines TRBV7-2 with TRBJ2-1, with no clear D. The length of the CDR3 is 15 residues. V dropped 5 bases and J dropped 8 bases, with 19 bases sitting between them. Germline assignment: CDR1 SGHTA and CDR2 FQGNSA. The CDR3 loop is CASSLPLALVDEQFF. CDR3 DNA: TGTGCCAGCAGCCTCCCACTGGCCCTCGTGGATGAGCAGTTCTTC.

V and J are TRBV7-2 and TRBJ2-3; 10 bases fit TRBD1. Per germline, CDR1 SGHTA and CDR2 FQGNSA. The junction had 5 bases not matched to a gene; V was cut back by 5 bases and J by 6 bases. CDR3 length: 14 amino acids. CDR3 bases: TGTGCCAGCAGCCCAGTGACAGGGGGCGATACGCAGTATTTT. Translating it yields CASSPVTGGDTQYF. Supplemented by reference TRBV7-2 and TRBJ2-3, the full variable domain reads GAGVSQSPSNKVTEKGKDVELRCDPISGHTALYWYRQSLGQGLEFLIYFQGNSAPDKSGLPSDRFSAERTGGSVSTLTIQRTQQEDSAVYLCASSPVTGGDTQYFGPGTRLTVL.

The chain combines TRBV20-1 with TRBJ2-3; D ambiguous. The CDR3 covers 11 residues. Trimming pared 6 bases from V and 2 bases from J, leaving 6 bases between. Germline CDR1 is DFQATT and CDR2 is SNEGSKA (reference sequence). DNA of the CDR3: TGCAGTGCCCTCCTCACAGATACGCAGTATTTT. This sequence encodes CSALLTDTQYF.

This clonotype was recorded many times. V is TRBV20-1 and J is TRBJ2-7, with 9 bases fitting TRBD2. The V segment lost 6 bases and the J segment 6 bases; nucleotides outside the gene matches: 12. The CDR3 loop spans 14 amino acids. From germline, CDR1 is DFQATT and CDR2 SNEGSKA (reference sequence). This CDR3 is CSAEHGTSHFEQYF. The CDR3 bases are TGCAGTGCGGAACACGGGACTAGCCACTTCGAGCAGTACTTC.

This clonotype showed up just a few times. The CDR3 is CSAEQGAEAFF. The CDR3 DNA reads as TGCAGTGCCGAGCAGGGGGCTGAAGCTTTCTTT. This rearrangement joins TRBV20-1 to TRBJ1-1, with 7 nucleotides matching TRBD1. J gave up 6 bases and V 6 bases, and 4 bases lay outside the gene matches. Germline CDR1 DFQATT, CDR2 SNEGSKA (reference sequence). The CDR3 spans 11 residues.

CDR3 DNA sequence: TGTGCCAGCAGAAGGAGCGGGAGTGCGCAGTTGACAGAGACCCAGTACTTC. The encoded protein is CASRRSGSAQLTETQYF. V usage is TRBV11-1 and J usage is TRBJ2-5; TRBD2 agrees at 8 bases. V lost 6 bases and J lost 4; bases outside the gene matches: 16. Germline V CDR1 and CDR2: SGHAT, FQDESV (reference sequence). CDR3 length equals 17 residues.

The chain combines TRBV4-3 with TRBJ2-7; tentative D call: TRBD1 (6 bases). Trimming took 2 bases from V and 1 from J, leaving 12 bases between them. CDR1 LGHNA and CDR2 YSLEER come from the germline V gene. CDR3 length: 15 residues. The DNA for the CDR3 is TGCGCCAGCAGCCAATCCCGGACAGCTTCCTACGAGCAGTACTTC. Protein sequence: CASSQSRTASYEQYF.

The rearrangement joins TRBV29-1 to TRBJ2-1, with D tentatively TRBD2 (5 bases). The CDR3 is 14 residues long. V was clipped by 2 bases and J by 14 bases, with 22 bases between them. Germline assignment: CDR1 SQVTM and CDR2 ANQGSEA. The CDR3 region is CSVESPPLPGTEFF. Written as DNA, the CDR3 is TGCAGCGTTGAATCCCCCCCTCTCCCGGGAACGGAGTTCTTC.

The rearrangement joins TRBV12-5 to TRBJ1-2; no firm D call. This CDR3 has 14 residues. Germline loops: CDR1 LGHNT, CDR2 FRNRAP. The ends were cut back, 0 bases at V and 6 bases at J, with 11 bases in the middle. CDR3 amino acids: CASGLVPRLDGYTF. CDR3 sequence (DNA): TGTGCTAGTGGTTTGGTACCTAGGTTGGATGGCTACACCTTC.

The chain carries TRBV12-3 or TRBV12-4 and TRBJ2-7, with a weak D call TRBD2 (5 bases). The CDR3 totals 12 residues. V gave up 8 bases and J gave up 6 bases, with 14 bases separating them. The CDR3 sequence is CASSSGVPEQYF. CDR3 sequence (DNA): TGTGCCAGCTCGTCCGGGGTTCCCGAGCAGTACTTC.

This clonotype was observed a few times. The chain recombines TRBV9 with TRBJ2-5; 10 nucleotides line up with TRBD2. The J call may be in error: the DNA end matches TRBJ2-7 better. CDR1 is SGDLS and CDR2 is YYNGEE in the germline V gene. The CDR3 is made up of 15 amino acids. The CDR3 is CASSVGLAGDYEQYF. The CDR3 DNA sequence: TGTGCCAGCAGCGTAGGGCTAGCGGGGGACTACGAGCAGTACTTC.

This clonotype was counted between two and nine times. The chain employs TRBV5-5 and TRBJ1-2; 7 bases are shared with TRBD1. The V gene's germline CDR1 is SGHKS and CDR2 YYEKEE (reference sequence). The CDR3 extends over 14 amino acids. V lost 3 bases and J lost 8; bases outside the gene matches: 10. CDR3 coding DNA: TGTGCCAGCAGCTCACCGGGACAGTGGTGGGGCTACACCTTC. Translation gives CASSSPGQWWGYTF.

V usage is TRBV29-1 and J usage is TRBJ2-4, with a tentative D call TRBD2 (6 bases). V shed 5 bases and J shed 8 bases, with 13 bases lying between them. The CDR3 is made up of 12 amino acids. Germline loops: CDR1 SQVTM, CDR2 ANQGSEA. The CDR3 nucleotides read TGCAGCGTTCTGGGCAGGGAGGACATTCAGTACTTC. Translating gives CSVLGREDIQYF.

The V and J genes are TRBV20-1 and TRBJ2-5; D perhaps matches TRBD2 (6 bases). Between the trimmed V and J ends, which lost 6 bases and 6 bases, there was a span of 20 bases. This CDR3 comprises 14 residues. Germline CDR1 is DFQATT and CDR2 is SNEGSKA (reference sequence). CDR3 sequence reads: CSAKRAEGLKTQYF. The CDR3 nucleotides are TGCAGTGCGAAGAGAGCGGAGGGTTTGAAGACCCAGTACTTC.

There are a few counts of this clonotype. The chain is built from TRBV14 and TRBJ2-7, with 9 bases lining up with TRBD1. CDR3 size: 14 residues. CDR1 and CDR2 (germline): SGHDN, FVKESK. The V and J ends lost 5 bases and 6 bases, in that order; junction bases with no gene match: 8. DNA of the CDR3: TGTGCCAGCAGCGAATTGACAGGGGGTGGCGAGCAGTACTTC. Residues: CASSELTGGGEQYF.

The chain combines TRBV7-2 with TRBJ2-4, with TRBD2 identical over 8 bases. The last part of the DNA fits TRBJ2-5 better; the J call may be wrong. CDR1 is SGHTA and CDR2 is FQGNSA in the germline V gene. The CDR3 consists of 15 residues. The CDR3 region has the DNA TGTGCCAGCAGCTTTTTTAGCGGGACGGGAGAGACCCAGTACTTC. It yields the protein CASSFFSGTGETQYF.

This clonotype appeared a few times. In nucleotides, the CDR3 is TGTGCCAGCAGCTTAACAGCGGGAGGGTTGGAGACCCAGTACTTC. Its protein is CASSLTAGGLETQYF. The chain links TRBV7-3 to TRBJ2-5; 10 nucleotides align to TRBD2. Looked up from germline, CDR1 is SGHTA and CDR2 is FQGTGA. V lost 0 bases and J lost 5; bases outside the gene matches: 3. The length of the CDR3 is 15 residues.

This clonotype appeared a few times. This sequence joins TRBV29-1 and TRBJ2-1; 10 bases align to TRBD1. Germline V lookup: CDR1 SQVTM, CDR2 ANQGSEA. V lost 7 bases and J lost 6; bases outside the gene matches: 9. This CDR3 is built from 14 residues. The CDR3 loop reads CSDVTGTGVNEQFF. DNA for the CDR3: TGCAGCGACGTAACCGGGACAGGGGTCAATGAGCAGTTCTTC.

The chain employs TRBV5-1 and TRBJ2-7; a weak D match, TRBD2 (6 bases). Germline assignment: CDR1 SGHRS and CDR2 YFSETQ. The CDR3 is made up of 15 amino acids. The V and J ends lost 5 bases and 0 bases respectively, with 15 bases between them. CDR3 nucleotide sequence: TGCGCCAGCAGTGAATCAAGCGGGCCCTCCTACGAGCAGTACTTC. Protein: CASSESSGPSYEQYF.

In this sample, this clonotype turned up a few times. The V and J genes are TRBV5-1 and TRBJ2-4; 8 nucleotides line up with TRBD1. The J call may be incorrect, as the DNA end agrees better with TRBJ2-7. Germline V lookup: CDR1 SGHRS, CDR2 YFSETQ. CDR3 length: 12 amino acids. CDR3: CATRGPDYEQYF. The CDR3 region has the DNA TGCGCCACCAGGGGGCCAGACTACGAGCAGTACTTC.